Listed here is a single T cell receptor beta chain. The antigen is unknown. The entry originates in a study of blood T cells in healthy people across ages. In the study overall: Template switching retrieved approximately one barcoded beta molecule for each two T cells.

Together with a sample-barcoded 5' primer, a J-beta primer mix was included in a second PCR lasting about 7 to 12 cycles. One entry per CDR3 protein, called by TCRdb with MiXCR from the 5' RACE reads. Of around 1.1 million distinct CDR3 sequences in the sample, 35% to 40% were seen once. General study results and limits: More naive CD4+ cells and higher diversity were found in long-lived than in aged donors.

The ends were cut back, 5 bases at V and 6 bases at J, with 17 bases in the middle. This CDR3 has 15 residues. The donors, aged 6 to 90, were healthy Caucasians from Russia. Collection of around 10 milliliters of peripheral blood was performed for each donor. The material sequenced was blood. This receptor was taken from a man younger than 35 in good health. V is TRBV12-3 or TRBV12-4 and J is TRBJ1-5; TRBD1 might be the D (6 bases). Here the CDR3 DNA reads TGTGCCAGCAGTCCCGTCGGGGGAGGGGGTCAGCCCCAGCATTTT. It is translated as CASSPVGGGGQPQHF.